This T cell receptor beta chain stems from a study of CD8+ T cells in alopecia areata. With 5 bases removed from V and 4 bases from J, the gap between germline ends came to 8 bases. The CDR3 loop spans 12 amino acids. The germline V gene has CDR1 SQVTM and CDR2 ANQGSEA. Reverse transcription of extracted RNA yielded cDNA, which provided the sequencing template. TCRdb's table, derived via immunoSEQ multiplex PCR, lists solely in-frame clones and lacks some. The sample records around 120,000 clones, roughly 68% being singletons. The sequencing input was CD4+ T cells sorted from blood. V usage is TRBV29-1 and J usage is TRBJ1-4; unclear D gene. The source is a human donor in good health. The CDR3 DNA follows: TGCAGCGTTTTACAGAATAATGAAAAACTGTTTTTT. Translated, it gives CSVLQNNEKLFF.